The source of this T cell receptor (beta chain) is a study of CD8 T cells in ankylosing spondylitis. Study conclusions and caveats: A TCR beta motif made of about 8 highly homologous variants seemed typical of ankylosing spondylitis blood. Clones linked to disease were reported to show significant enrichment in matched ankylosing spondylitis synovial fluid.

The CDR3 sequence is 16 residues long. From germline, CDR1 is MNHEY and CDR2 SMNVEV (reference sequence). V was pared by 6 bases and J by 6 bases, with 14 bases of the junction left unmatched. In regard to this clonotype: As yet, its antigen is unknown.

MiXCR, run by TCRdb on the 5' RACE reads, gives a single entry per CDR3 protein. Of fewer than 750,000 distinct CDR3 sequences listed, around a fifth are singletons. This sequence joins TRBV27 and TRBJ2-7; 10 positions agree with TRBD2. Input material: blood, either unsorted or a sorted T cell fraction (not recorded which). The sequence derives from a male donor with ankylosing spondylitis. The CDR3 sequence: CASSPLGLAGEGEQYF. CDR3 nucleotides: TGTGCCAGCAGCCCGTTAGGGCTAGCGGGAGAAGGCGAGCAGTACTTC.